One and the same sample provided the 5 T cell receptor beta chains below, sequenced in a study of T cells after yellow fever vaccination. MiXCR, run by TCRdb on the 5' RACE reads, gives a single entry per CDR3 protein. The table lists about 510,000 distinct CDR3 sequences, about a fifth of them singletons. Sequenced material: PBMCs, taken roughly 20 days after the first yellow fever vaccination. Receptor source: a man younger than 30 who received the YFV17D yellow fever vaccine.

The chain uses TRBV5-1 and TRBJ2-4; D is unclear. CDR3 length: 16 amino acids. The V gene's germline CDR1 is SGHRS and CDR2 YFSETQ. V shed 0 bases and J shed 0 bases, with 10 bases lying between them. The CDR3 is CASSLGPLLAKNIQYF. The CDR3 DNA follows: TGCGCCAGCAGCTTGGGACCCTTACTAGCCAAAAACATTCAGTACTTC.

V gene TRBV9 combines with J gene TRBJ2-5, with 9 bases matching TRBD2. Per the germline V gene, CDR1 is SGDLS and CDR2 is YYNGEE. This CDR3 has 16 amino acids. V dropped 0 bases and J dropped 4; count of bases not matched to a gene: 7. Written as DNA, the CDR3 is TGTGCCAGCAGCGTAGCTCGGCTAGCGGGGCCAGAGACCCAGTACTTC. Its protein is CASSVARLAGPETQYF.

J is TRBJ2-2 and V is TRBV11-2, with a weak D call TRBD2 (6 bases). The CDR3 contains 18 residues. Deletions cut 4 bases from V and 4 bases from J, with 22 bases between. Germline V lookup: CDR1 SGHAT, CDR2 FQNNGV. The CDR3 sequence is CASSSNPGGARGTGELFF. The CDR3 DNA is TGTGCCAGCAGCTCAAACCCCGGCGGGGCCCGTGGCACCGGGGAGCTGTTTTTT.

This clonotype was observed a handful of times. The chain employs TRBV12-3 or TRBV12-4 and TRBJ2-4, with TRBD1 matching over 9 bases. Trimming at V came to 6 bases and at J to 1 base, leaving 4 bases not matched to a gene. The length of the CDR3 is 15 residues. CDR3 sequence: CASSPGQGAKNIQYF. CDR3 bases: TGTGCCAGCAGCCCCGGACAGGGGGCCAAAAACATTCAGTACTTC.

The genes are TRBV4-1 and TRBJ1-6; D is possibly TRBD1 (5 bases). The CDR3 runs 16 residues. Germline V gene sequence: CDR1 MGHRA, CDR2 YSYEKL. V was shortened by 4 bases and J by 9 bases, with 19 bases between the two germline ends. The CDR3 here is CASSLSPSGASSPLHF. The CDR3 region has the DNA TGCGCCAGCAGCCTAAGCCCCTCCGGGGCGTCTTCACCCCTCCACTTT.